A selection of T cell receptor beta chains follows, all from one sample in a study of identical twins. TCRdb recomputed calls from the 5' RACE reads with MiXCR, one row per CDR3 protein. The table includes under 900,000 distinct CDR3 sequences, 15% to 20% detected once. The sample was also reused in another study, on T cells expressing NK-cell markers.

The sequenced sample was PBMCs. The receptor set was obtained from a woman under 30 in good health. The CDR3 runs from the conserved cysteine through the conserved F or W. D genes are given only for firm matches. Clone size is not always given. Where it is, it says once, few, many or a class for expanded clones.

V gene	clone size	D gene	J gene	CDR3 protein	CDR3 DNA
TRBV5-1	NA	TRBD2	TRBJ2-1	CASSVTTSGGHEQFF	TGCGCCAGCAGCGTGACGACTAGCGGGGGGCATGAGCAGTTCTTC
TRBV12-3/TRBV12-4	NA	TRBD2	TRBJ2-7	CASRLLASEQYF	TGTGCCAGCAGACTACTAGCGAGCGAGCAGTACTTC
TRBV27	few	NA	TRBJ2-3	CASSSWISSTDTQYF	TGTGCCAGCAGTTCGTGGATCTCTAGCACAGATACGCAGTATTTT
TRBV18	NA	NA	TRBJ2-3	CASSPPNTGGDTQYF	TGTGCCAGCTCACCACCAAACACTGGCGGAGATACGCAGTATTTT
TRBV20-1	NA	NA	TRBJ2-7	CSARGGTAVHF	TGCAGTGCTAGAGGCGGGACAGCGGTGCACTTC
TRBV11-3	once	NA	TRBJ2-5	CASSARTDQETQYF	TGTGCCAGCAGCGCACGGACGGATCAAGAGACCCAGTACTTC
TRBV2	few	TRBD2	TRBJ2-3	CARGGLGDTQYF	TGTGCCCGGGGGGGCCTAGGAGATACGCAGTATTTT
TRBV9	NA	TRBD2	TRBJ2-1	CASSVVGLAGRYNEQFF	TGTGCCAGCAGCGTAGTCGGACTAGCGGGAAGATACAATGAGCAGTTCTTC
TRBV6-1	NA	NA	TRBJ2-7	CASNGSPYEQYF	TGTGCCAGCAACGGCAGTCCCTACGAGCAGTACTTC
TRBV20-1	NA	TRBD2	TRBJ2-1	CSATYLGGGLYNEQFF	TGCAGTGCTACCTACTTAGGCGGGGGACTCTACAATGAGCAGTTCTTC